The 16 T cell receptor beta chains in this list originate from one sample, sequenced in a study of T cell responses to AZD1222 COVID-19 vaccine. Sequencing used immunoSEQ multiplex PCR; TCRdb keeps in-frame clones, though not all of them. The sample yields some 79,000 clones, 80% to 90% seen once. The sequences come from peripheral blood, collected 28 days after the second AZD1222 dose. All receptors come from an adult who received the AZD1222 COVID-19 vaccine.

The gene calls are TRBV12-1 and TRBJ1-5. TRBV12-1 is described as a pseudogene. The CDR3 has 16 amino acids. CDR3 residues: CASRPIGRNRNQPQHF. In DNA form, the CDR3 reads TGTGCCAGCAGACCAATAGGTAGGAATCGCAATCAGCCCCAGCATTTT.

The CDR3 spells CASSDAQGESDTQYF. CDR3 DNA sequence: TGTGCCAGCAGTGACGCCCAGGGGGAATCAGATACGCAGTATTTT. The genes are TRBV6-4 and TRBJ2-3; 7 nucleotides agree with TRBD1. The junction had 6 bases not matched to a gene; V was cut back by 2 bases and J by 4 bases. CDR3 length: 15 residues. Germline V gene data show CDR1 as MRHNA and CDR2 as SNTAGT.

The chain combines TRBV25-1 with TRBJ2-1; D unclear. This CDR3 has 15 amino acids. V lost 2 bases and J lost 0, with 8 bases in between. Looked up from germline, CDR1 is MGHDK and CDR2 is SYGVNS. The CDR3 loop is CASSENWNSYNEQFF. The CDR3, as DNA: TGTGCCAGCAGTGAAAACTGGAACTCCTACAATGAGCAGTTCTTC. Full variable domain (missing parts from reference TRBV25-1 and TRBJ2-1): EADIYQTPRYLVIGTGKKITLECSQTMGHDKMYWYQQDPGMELHLIHYSYGVNSTEKGDLSSESTVSRIRTEHFPLTLESARPSHTSQYLCASSENWNSYNEQFFGPGTRLTVL.

The genes are TRBV6-5 and TRBJ1-6; perhaps TRBD1 as D (5 bases). Germline lookup yields CDR1 MNHEY and CDR2 SVGAGI. The CDR3 contains 13 residues. V lost 6 bases, J lost 6 bases, and 9 bases lay in between. The chain's CDR3 is CASRGLGNSPLHF. The CDR3 DNA is TGTGCCAGCAGGGGGCTCGGTAATTCACCCCTCCACTTT.

This rearrangement joins TRBV29-1 to TRBJ1-2, with unresolved D. Trimming shortened V by 2 bases and J by 4 bases, and 11 bases separated the two germline ends. Looked up from germline, CDR1 is SQVTM and CDR2 is ANQGSEA. This CDR3 region has 13 residues. CDR3 region: CSVERGDGYGYTF. Here the CDR3 DNA reads TGCAGCGTTGAACGGGGTGACGGCTATGGCTACACCTTC.

V usage is TRBV30 and J usage is TRBJ1-2, with 10 bases aligning to TRBD1. Trimming removed 3 bases from V and 7 bases from J; junction bases left unmatched: 8. Germline V gives CDR1 GTSNPN, CDR2 SVGIG (reference sequence). CDR3 length: 14 residues. CDR3 nucleotide sequence: TGTGCCTGGAGGGGGGACAGGGGAATTGGTGGCTACACCTTC. Its translation: CAWRGDRGIGGYTF.

The V and J genes are TRBV6-5 and TRBJ2-1, with D perhaps TRBD1 (5 bases). V was trimmed by 5 bases and J by 7 bases, leaving 12 bases between them. Germline CDR1 MNHEY, CDR2 SVGAGI. The CDR3 extends over 13 amino acids. The CDR3 here is CASSPQGRNEQFF. CDR3 sequence (DNA): TGTGCCAGCAGTCCCCAGGGAAGGAATGAGCAGTTCTTC.

This chain links TRBV7-6 with TRBJ2-7; 7 nucleotides line up with TRBD2. CDR1 SGHVS and CDR2 FNYEAQ come from the germline V gene. The CDR3 consists of 14 residues. J gave up 4 bases and V 0 bases, and 3 bases lay outside the gene matches. The CDR3 region has the DNA TGTGCCAGCAGCTTAGCGGGACTACGTTACGAGCAGTACTTC. Amino acids: CASSLAGLRYEQYF.

The chain links TRBV5-6 to TRBJ1-5; D unclear. The CDR3 covers 12 residues. In germline, CDR1 is SGHDT, CDR2 YYEEEE. Between the trimmed V and J ends, which lost 0 bases and 5 bases, there was a span of 3 bases. CDR3 in amino acids: CASSLGDQPQHF. The CDR3 DNA follows: TGTGCCAGCAGCTTGGGGGATCAGCCCCAGCATTTT.

The chain is built from TRBV18 and TRBJ1-2; possible D gene TRBD1, 5 bases. This CDR3 has 13 residues. The ends were cut back, 6 bases at V and 1 base at J, with 9 bases in the middle. CDR1 is KGHSH and CDR2 is LQKENI in the germline V gene. The CDR3 DNA reads TGTGCCAGCTCGGCAGGGCTTAACTATGGCTACACCTTC. This sequence encodes CASSAGLNYGYTF.

This clone was seen a few times. This chain joins TRBV10-2 and TRBJ1-5; D is possibly TRBD1 (6 bases). From germline, CDR1 is WSHSY and CDR2 SAAADI. The ends were cut back, 1 base at V and 6 bases at J, with 10 bases in the middle. There are 14 residues in the CDR3. CDR3 in DNA: TGCGCCAGCAGTGAGTTGGGGGCGATTCAGCCCCAGCATTTT. It codes for CASSELGAIQPQHF.

This chain joins TRBV4-3 and TRBJ2-3; 9 nucleotides line up with TRBD2. This CDR3 region has 18 residues. The J segment lost 5 bases and the V segment lost 1 base, leaving 13 bases of the junction unmatched. The germline V gene has CDR1 LGHNA and CDR2 YSLEER. This CDR3 is CASSQAAGSGGRRDTQYF. In DNA form, the CDR3 reads TGCGCCAGCAGCCAAGCCGCGGGTAGCGGGGGAAGAAGAGATACGCAGTATTTT.

The J gene is TRBJ1-6, the V gene TRBV6-6; D unresolved. The V and J ends lost 4 bases and 0 bases respectively, with 10 bases between them. The CDR3 consists of 16 residues. Looked up from germline, CDR1 is MNHNY and CDR2 is SVGAGI (reference sequence). The CDR3 region has the DNA TGTGCCAGCAGTTTTGTGTTGAGCTCCTATAATTCACCCCTCCACTTT. As protein: CASSFVLSSYNSPLHF.

This chain connects TRBV4-2 to TRBJ2-7; 9 bases map to TRBD2. The CDR3 spans 16 residues. Germline V gene sequence: CDR1 LGHNA, CDR2 YNFKEQ. V lost 3 bases and J lost 2; bases outside the gene matches: 8. CDR3 nucleotides: TGTGCCAGCAGCCAGAGCGGGGGGCAAACCACCTACGAGCAGTACTTC. Its translation: CASSQSGGQTTYEQYF.

V usage is TRBV7-9 and J usage is TRBJ2-4; TRBD1 is a possible D gene (5 bases). Trimming took off 1 base at V and 0 bases at J, with 10 bases between the two ends. CDR1 and CDR2 from the germline V gene are SEHNR and FQNEAQ (reference sequence). The CDR3 is 16 amino acids. The CDR3 is CASSLGAGLAKNIQYF. In DNA form, the CDR3 reads TGTGCCAGCAGCTTAGGGGCAGGGCTAGCCAAAAACATTCAGTACTTC.

CDR3 region: CASSLMGTANQETQYF. CDR3 in DNA: TGTGCCAGCAGCTTAATGGGGACTGCGAACCAAGAGACCCAGTACTTC. This rearrangement joins TRBV7-3 to TRBJ2-5; tentative D call: TRBD2 (6 bases). This CDR3 has 16 amino acids. Germline values: CDR1 SGHTA, CDR2 FQGTGA. Trimming took off 1 base at V and 0 bases at J, with 12 bases between the two ends.